The text below deals with one T cell receptor (beta chain). This CDR3 has 13 amino acids. Trimming removed 4 bases at V and 3 bases at J, with 10 bases between. CDR1 is SGHRS, CDR2 YFSETQ, per germline. Here immunoSEQ multiplex PCR was the method, and the copy in TCRdb shows in-frame clones only, minus some. This table has about 190,000 clones, over 75% appearing once. The sample belongs to a study of blood T cell repertoires in COVID-19. The chain recombines TRBV5-1 with TRBJ1-2; D possibly corresponds to TRBD1 (5 bases). The clonotype originates from a woman older than 75 with active or convalescent COVID-19. The sample taken for sequencing was peripheral blood. DNA for the CDR3: TGCGCCAGCAGCCCCGGGGGGGACTATGGCTACACCTTC. As protein: CASSPGGDYGYTF.